This T cell receptor beta chain was sequenced for a study of T cell changes during pregnancy in multiple sclerosis. V dropped 3 bases and J dropped 6 bases, with 24 bases sitting between them. Germline V gene data show CDR1 as SGDLS and CDR2 as YYNGEE. The CDR3 is 17 residues long. Measured with immunoSEQ multiplex PCR; TCRdb has only the in-frame clones, and not every one. Of around 88,000 clones listed, around 90% are singletons. This specimen was peripheral blood, taken after pregnancy. This sequence was found in a female donor in good health, enrolled as a control in a pregnancy study. The rearrangement uses TRBV9 and TRBJ1-2; D is possibly TRBD1 (6 bases). The CDR3 nucleotides are TGTGCCAGCAGCGAGTACCCTTTAACGACAGGAACGGATGGCTACACCTTC. The encoded protein is CASSEYPLTTGTDGYTF.